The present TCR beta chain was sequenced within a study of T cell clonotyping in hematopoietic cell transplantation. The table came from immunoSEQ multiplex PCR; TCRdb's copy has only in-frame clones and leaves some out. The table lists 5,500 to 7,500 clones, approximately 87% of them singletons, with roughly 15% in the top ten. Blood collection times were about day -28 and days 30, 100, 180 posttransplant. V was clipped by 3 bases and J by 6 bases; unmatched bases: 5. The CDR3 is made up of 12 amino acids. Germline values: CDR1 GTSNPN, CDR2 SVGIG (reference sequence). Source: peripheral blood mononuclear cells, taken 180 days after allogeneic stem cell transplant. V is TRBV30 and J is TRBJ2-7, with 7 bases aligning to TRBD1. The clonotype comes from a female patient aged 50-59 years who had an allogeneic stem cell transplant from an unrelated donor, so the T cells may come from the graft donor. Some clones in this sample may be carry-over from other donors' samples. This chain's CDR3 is CAWSQTGREQYF. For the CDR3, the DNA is TGTGCCTGGAGCCAGACAGGGCGCGAGCAGTACTTC.